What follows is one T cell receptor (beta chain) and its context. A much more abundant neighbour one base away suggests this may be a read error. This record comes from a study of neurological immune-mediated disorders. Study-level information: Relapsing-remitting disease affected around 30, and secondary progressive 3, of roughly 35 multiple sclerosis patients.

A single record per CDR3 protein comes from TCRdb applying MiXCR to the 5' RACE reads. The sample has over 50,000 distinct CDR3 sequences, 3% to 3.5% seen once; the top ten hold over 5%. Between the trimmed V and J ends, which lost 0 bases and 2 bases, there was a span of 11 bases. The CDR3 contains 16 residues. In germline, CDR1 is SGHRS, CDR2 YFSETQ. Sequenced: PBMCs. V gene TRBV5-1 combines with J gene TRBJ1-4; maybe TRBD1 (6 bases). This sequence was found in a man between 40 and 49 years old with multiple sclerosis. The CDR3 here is CASSLDRDVTNEKLFF. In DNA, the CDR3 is TGCGCCAGCAGCTTGGACAGGGACGTGACTAATGAAAAACTGTTTTTT.